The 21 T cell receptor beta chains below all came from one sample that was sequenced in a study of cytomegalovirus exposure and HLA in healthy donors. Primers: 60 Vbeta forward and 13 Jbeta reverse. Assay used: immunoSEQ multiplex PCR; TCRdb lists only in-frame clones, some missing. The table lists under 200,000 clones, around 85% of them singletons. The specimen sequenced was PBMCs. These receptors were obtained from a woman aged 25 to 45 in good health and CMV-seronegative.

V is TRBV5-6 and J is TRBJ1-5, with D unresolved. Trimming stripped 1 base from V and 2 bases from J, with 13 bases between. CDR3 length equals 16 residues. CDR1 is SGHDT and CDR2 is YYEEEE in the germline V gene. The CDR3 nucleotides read TGTGCCAGCAGCTTGTTCGCGGGAATTGGCAATCAGCCCCAGCATTTT. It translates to CASSLFAGIGNQPQHF.

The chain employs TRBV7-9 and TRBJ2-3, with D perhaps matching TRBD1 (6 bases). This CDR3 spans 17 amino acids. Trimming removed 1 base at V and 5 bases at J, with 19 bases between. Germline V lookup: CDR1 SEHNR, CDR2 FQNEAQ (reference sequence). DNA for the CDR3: TGTGCCAGCAGCTTAGTGGGGGCGCGGGTGTTGGAAGATACGCAGTATTTT. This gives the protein CASSLVGARVLEDTQYF. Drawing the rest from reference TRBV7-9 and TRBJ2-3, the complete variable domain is DTGVSQNPRHKITKRGQNVTFRCDPISEHNRLYWYRQTLGQGPEFLTYFQNEAQLEKSRLLSDRFSAERPKGSFSTLEIQRTEQGDSAMYLCASSLVGARVLEDTQYFGPGTRLTVL.

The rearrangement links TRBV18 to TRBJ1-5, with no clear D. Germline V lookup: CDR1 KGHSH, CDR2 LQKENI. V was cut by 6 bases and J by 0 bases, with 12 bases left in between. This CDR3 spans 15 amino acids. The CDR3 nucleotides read TGTGCCAGCTCCCGAGCGGGTTATAGCAATCAGCCCCAGCATTTT. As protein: CASSRAGYSNQPQHF.

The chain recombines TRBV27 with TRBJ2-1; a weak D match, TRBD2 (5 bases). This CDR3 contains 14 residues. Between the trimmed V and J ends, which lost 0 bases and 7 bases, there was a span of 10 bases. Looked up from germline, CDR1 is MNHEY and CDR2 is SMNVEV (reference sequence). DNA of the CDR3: TGTGCCAGCAGTTTATCGGTGAGGGAGAATGAGCAGTTCTTC. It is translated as CASSLSVRENEQFF.

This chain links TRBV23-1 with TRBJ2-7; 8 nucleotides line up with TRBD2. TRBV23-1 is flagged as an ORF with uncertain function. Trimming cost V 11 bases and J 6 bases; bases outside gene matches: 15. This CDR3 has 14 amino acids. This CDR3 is CAVPGLEASTEQYF. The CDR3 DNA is TGCGCCGTCCCGGGACTAGAGGCTTCCACCGAGCAGTACTTC.

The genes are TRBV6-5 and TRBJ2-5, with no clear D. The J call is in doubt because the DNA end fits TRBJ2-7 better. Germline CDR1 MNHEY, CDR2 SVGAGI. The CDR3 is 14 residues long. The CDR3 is CASSFSGTKLEQYF. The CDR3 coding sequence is TGTGCCAGCAGTTTTTCCGGAACTAAGCTCGAGCAGTACTTC.

The CDR3 region is CASSLGLAGYVWEQYF. CDR3 nucleotides: TGTGCCAGCAGCTTGGGGTTAGCGGGATACGTATGGGAGCAGTACTTC. The chain combines TRBV7-9 with TRBJ2-7; the match to TRBD2 covers 8 bases. The CDR3 extends over 16 amino acids. J gave up 7 bases and V 3 bases, and 14 bases lay outside the gene matches. Germline CDR1 reads SEHNR; CDR2 reads FQNEAQ (reference sequence).

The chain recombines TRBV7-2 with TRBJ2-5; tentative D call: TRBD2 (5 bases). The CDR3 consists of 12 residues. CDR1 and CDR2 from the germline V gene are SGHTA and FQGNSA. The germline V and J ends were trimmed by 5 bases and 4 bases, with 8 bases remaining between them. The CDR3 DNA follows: TGTGCCAGCAGCCCAGCGGTAGAGACCCAGTACTTC. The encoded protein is CASSPAVETQYF. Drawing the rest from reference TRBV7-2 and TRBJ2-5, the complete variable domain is GAGVSQSPSNKVTEKGKDVELRCDPISGHTALYWYRQSLGQGLEFLIYFQGNSAPDKSGLPSDRFSAERTGGSVSTLTIQRTQQEDSAVYLCASSPAVETQYFGPGTRLLVL.

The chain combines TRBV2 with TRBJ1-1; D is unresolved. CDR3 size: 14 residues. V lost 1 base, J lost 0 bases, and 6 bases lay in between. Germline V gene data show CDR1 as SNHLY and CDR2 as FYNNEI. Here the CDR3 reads CASSEGRMNTEAFF. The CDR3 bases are TGTGCCAGCAGTGAAGGGCGGATGAACACTGAAGCTTTCTTT. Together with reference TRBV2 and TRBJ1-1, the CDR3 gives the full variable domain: EPEVTQTPSHQVTQMGQEVILRCVPISNHLYFYWYRQILGQKVEFLVSFYNNEISEKSEIFDDQFSVERPDGSNFTLKIRSTKLEDSAMYFCASSEGRMNTEAFFGQGTRLTVV.

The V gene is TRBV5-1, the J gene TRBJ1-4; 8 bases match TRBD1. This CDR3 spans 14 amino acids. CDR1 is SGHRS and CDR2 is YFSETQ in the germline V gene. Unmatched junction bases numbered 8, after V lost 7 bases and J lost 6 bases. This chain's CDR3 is CASGTRGQDEKLFF. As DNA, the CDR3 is TGCGCCAGCGGCACCAGGGGGCAAGATGAAAAACTGTTTTTT. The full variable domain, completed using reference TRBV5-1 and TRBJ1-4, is KAGVTQTPRYLIKTRGQQVTLSCSPISGHRSVSWYQQTPGQGLQFLFEYFSETQRNKGNFPGRFSGRQFSNSRSEMNVSTLELGDSALYLCASGTRGQDEKLFFGSGTQLSVL.

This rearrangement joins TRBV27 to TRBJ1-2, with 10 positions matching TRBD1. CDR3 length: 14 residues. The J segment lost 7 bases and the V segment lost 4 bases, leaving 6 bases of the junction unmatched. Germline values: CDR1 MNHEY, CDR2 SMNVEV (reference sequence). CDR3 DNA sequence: TGTGCCAGCAGTTACGGGACAGGGGACGCTGGCTACACCTTC. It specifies CASSYGTGDAGYTF.

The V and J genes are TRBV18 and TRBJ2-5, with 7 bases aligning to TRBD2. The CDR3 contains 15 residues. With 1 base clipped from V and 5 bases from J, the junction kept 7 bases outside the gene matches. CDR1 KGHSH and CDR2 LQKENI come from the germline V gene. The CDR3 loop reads CASSPQTSRAETQYF. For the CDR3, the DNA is TGTGCCAGCTCACCACAGACTAGCCGGGCGGAGACCCAGTACTTC.

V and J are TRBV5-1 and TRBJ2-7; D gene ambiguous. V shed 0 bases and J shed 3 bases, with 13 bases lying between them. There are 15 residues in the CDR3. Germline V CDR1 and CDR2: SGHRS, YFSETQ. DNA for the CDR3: TGCGCCAGCAGCTTGGCGCCGGGTACGGACTACGAGCAGTACTTC. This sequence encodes CASSLAPGTDYEQYF. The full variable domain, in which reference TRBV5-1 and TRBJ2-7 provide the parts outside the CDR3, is KAGVTQTPRYLIKTRGQQVTLSCSPISGHRSVSWYQQTPGQGLQFLFEYFSETQRNKGNFPGRFSGRQFSNSRSEMNVSTLELGDSALYLCASSLAPGTDYEQYFGPGTRLTVT.

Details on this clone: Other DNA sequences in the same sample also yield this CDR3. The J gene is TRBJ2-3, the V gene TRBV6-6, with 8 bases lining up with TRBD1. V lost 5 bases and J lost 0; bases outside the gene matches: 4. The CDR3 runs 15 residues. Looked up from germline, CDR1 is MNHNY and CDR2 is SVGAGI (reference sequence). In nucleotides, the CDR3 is TGTGCCAGCAGTCTACAGGGGGTTAGCACAGATACGCAGTATTTT. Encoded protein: CASSLQGVSTDTQYF.

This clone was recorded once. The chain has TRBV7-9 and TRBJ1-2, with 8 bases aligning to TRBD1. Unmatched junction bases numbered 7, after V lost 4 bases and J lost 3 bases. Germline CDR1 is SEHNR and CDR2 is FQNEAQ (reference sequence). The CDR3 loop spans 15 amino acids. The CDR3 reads CASSSAQDRDYGYTF. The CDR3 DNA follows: TGTGCCAGCAGCTCAGCCCAGGACAGGGACTATGGCTACACCTTC.

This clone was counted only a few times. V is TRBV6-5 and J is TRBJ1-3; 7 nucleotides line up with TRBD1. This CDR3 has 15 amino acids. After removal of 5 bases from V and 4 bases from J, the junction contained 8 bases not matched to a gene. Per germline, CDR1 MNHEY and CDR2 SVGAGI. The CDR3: CASSKQGSGGNTIYF. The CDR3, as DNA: TGTGCCAGCAGTAAACAGGGGTCCGGAGGAAACACCATATATTTT.

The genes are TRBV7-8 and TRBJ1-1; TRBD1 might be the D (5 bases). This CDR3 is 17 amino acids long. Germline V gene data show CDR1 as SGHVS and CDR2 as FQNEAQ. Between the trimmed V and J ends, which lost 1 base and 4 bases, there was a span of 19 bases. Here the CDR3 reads CASSLVGRVTPFTEAFF. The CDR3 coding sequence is TGTGCCAGCAGCTTAGTTGGCAGGGTAACCCCTTTCACTGAAGCTTTCTTT.

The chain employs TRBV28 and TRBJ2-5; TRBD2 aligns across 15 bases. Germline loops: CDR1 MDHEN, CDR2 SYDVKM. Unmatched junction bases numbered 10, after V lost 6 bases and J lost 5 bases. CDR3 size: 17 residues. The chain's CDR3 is CASRLEGTSGRRETQYF. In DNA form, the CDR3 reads TGTGCCAGCAGACTGGAGGGGACTAGCGGGAGGCGGGAGACCCAGTACTTC.

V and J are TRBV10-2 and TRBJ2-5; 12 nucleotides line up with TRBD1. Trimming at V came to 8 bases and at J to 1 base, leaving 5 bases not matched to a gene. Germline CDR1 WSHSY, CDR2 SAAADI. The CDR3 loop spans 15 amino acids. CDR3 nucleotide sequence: TGCGCCAGCGGGACAGGGGGCGCCCCCCAAGAGACCCAGTACTTC. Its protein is CASGTGGAPQETQYF.

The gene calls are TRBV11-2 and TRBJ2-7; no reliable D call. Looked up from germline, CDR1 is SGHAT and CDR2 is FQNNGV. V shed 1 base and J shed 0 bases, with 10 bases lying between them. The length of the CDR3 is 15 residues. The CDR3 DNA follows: TGTGCCAGCAGCTTAGTCCGGCAGGTCTCCTACGAGCAGTACTTC. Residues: CASSLVRQVSYEQYF.

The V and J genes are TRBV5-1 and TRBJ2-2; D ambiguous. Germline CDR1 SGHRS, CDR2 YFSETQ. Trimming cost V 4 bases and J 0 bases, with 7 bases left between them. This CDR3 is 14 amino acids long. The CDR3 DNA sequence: TGCGCCAGCAGCGGCACCCCGAACACCGGGGAGCTGTTTTTT. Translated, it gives CASSGTPNTGELFF.